This T cell receptor (beta chain) was sequenced for a study of shared clonotypes between healthy human individuals. Genomic DNA of each subset was evenly split across several immunoSEQ plates. The repertoire was sequenced with immunoSEQ multiplex PCR; TCRdb's copy has only in-frame clones and lacks some. The data show approximately 980,000 clones, over 60% seen once. This clone was detected once. The ends lost 8 bases at V and 7 bases at J; junction bases unmatched: 2. Germline V gene sequence: CDR1 MDHEN, CDR2 SYDVKM. This CDR3 is built from 13 residues. The rearrangement joins TRBV28 to TRBJ1-6, with 10 bases matching TRBD1. The specimen sequenced was memory CD4+ T cells sorted from blood. Subset of the sample: CD45RA-negative fraction. The TCR was taken from a man younger than 35 in good health. The CDR3 reads CASRTGGNSPLHF. CDR3 nucleotide sequence: TGTGCCAGCCGGACAGGGGGGAATTCACCCCTCCACTTT.